These 25 T cell receptor beta chains came from one sample sequenced in a study of shared clonotypes between healthy human individuals. Terminally differentiated effector memory CD45RA+ cells were left out of the naive CD8 fraction, which was CD45RO-negative and positively selected for CCR7. TCRdb's copy holds only in-frame clones and misses some; the assay was immunoSEQ multiplex PCR. The sample has about 2 million clones; approximately 94% are singletons. Material: naive CD8+ T cells sorted from blood. The receptors stem from a young man in good health.

The rearrangement joins TRBV6-5 to TRBJ2-5; TRBD2 aligns across 7 bases. The CDR3 totals 14 residues. Germline CDR1 reads MNHEY; CDR2 reads SVGAGI. The ends lost 8 bases at V and 2 bases at J; junction bases unmatched: 8. CDR3 loop: CASGGEVGQETQYF. The DNA of the CDR3 is TGTGCCAGCGGGGGGGAAGTAGGGCAAGAGACCCAGTACTTC.

The chain recombines TRBV13 with TRBJ1-4; possible D gene TRBD1, 5 bases. The germline V gene encodes CDR1 PRHDT and CDR2 FYEKMQ (reference sequence). The CDR3 is made up of 15 amino acids. Trimming removed 1 base from V and 8 bases from J, with 14 bases in between. CDR3 sequence: CASSLAGRGEEKLFF. In nucleotides, the CDR3 is TGTGCCAGCAGCTTAGCGGGCAGAGGGGAGGAAAAACTGTTTTTT. Together with reference TRBV13 and TRBJ1-4, the CDR3 gives the full variable domain: AAGVIQSPRHLIKEKRETATLKCYPIPRHDTVYWYQQGPGQDPQFLISFYEKMQSDKGSIPDRFSAQQFSDYHSELNMSSLELGDSALYFCASSLAGRGEEKLFFGSGTQLSVL.

This clone was observed a single time. The chain uses TRBV19 and TRBJ2-2; D gene unclear. Between the trimmed V and J ends, which lost 3 bases and 1 base, there was a span of 15 bases. This CDR3 comprises 17 residues. CDR1 and CDR2 (germline): LNHDA, SQIVND (reference sequence). Here the CDR3 DNA reads TGTGCCAGTAGTATGACGGTGGGCAGAGGGAACACCGGGGAGCTGTTTTTT. This codes for CASSMTVGRGNTGELFF.

J is TRBJ1-2 and V is TRBV13, with 10 bases fitting TRBD1. V trimming: 6 bases; J trimming: 2 bases; junction bases outside the gene matches: 6. This CDR3 contains 15 residues. Germline CDR1 and CDR2: PRHDT and FYEKMQ (reference sequence). The CDR3 here is CASRARGQGNYGYTF. As DNA, the CDR3 is TGTGCCAGCAGAGCTAGGGGACAGGGGAACTATGGCTACACCTTC.

The chain recombines TRBV27 with TRBJ1-5; D call uncertain. Trimming removed 3 bases from V and 4 bases from J, with 10 bases in between. The CDR3 consists of 14 residues. Germline CDR1 reads MNHEY; CDR2 reads SMNVEV (reference sequence). The CDR3 DNA follows: TGTGCCAGCAGTTTTGTTGGCAGAAATCAGCCCCAGCATTTT. It yields the protein CASSFVGRNQPQHF.

The rearrangement joins TRBV27 to TRBJ2-2; D possibly corresponds to TRBD1 (5 bases). Looked up from germline, CDR1 is MNHEY and CDR2 is SMNVEV (reference sequence). Trimming cost V 5 bases and J 4 bases, with 11 bases left between them. This CDR3 comprises 14 residues. CDR3 nucleotides: TGTGCCAGCAGTCCGCGACAGTTCACCGGGGAGCTGTTTTTT. As protein: CASSPRQFTGELFF.

This chain joins TRBV5-4 and TRBJ2-7; D possibly corresponds to TRBD2 (6 bases). The CDR3 runs to 13 residues. CDR1 and CDR2 (germline): SGHNT, YYREEE (reference sequence). Trimming stripped 3 bases from V and 1 base from J, with 8 bases between. The CDR3 nucleotides are TGTGCCAGCAGCTACCGGGAGTCCTACGAGCAGTACTTC. Protein: CASSYRESYEQYF.

The chain carries TRBV27 and TRBJ2-2, with D possibly matching TRBD2 (6 bases). From germline, CDR1 is MNHEY and CDR2 SMNVEV (reference sequence). CDR3 length equals 17 residues. Trimming took off 3 bases at V and 4 bases at J, with 18 bases between the two ends. The CDR3 DNA reads TGTGCCAGCAGTTTTACCCTGGTGGGAGGAATCACCGGGGAGCTGTTTTTT. This sequence encodes CASSFTLVGGITGELFF.

Of note for this clone: Distinct nucleotide sequences in the sample also encode this CDR3. This chain uses TRBV27 with TRBJ2-7; D possibly corresponds to TRBD1 (5 bases). V dropped 2 bases and J dropped 1 base, with 6 bases sitting between them. CDR1 MNHEY and CDR2 SMNVEV come from the germline V gene (reference sequence). This CDR3 comprises 13 residues. The CDR3 DNA sequence: TGTGCCAGCAGTTTAAGACAGTCCTACGAGCAGTACTTC. Its translation: CASSLRQSYEQYF.

The V call is TRBV28, the J call TRBJ1-5; 8 bases agree with TRBD1. CDR1 and CDR2 (germline): MDHEN, SYDVKM. This CDR3 has 14 amino acids. Germline trimming cut 7 bases from V and 6 bases from J; bases unmatched to any gene: 8. CDR3: CASTYQGASQPQHF. CDR3 DNA: TGTGCCAGCACCTATCAGGGGGCCAGTCAGCCCCAGCATTTT.

The chain is built from TRBV5-1 and TRBJ2-1, with D possibly called TRBD1 or TRBD2 (5 bases each). In germline, CDR1 is SGHRS, CDR2 YFSETQ. V lost 1 base to trimming and J lost 0 bases, with 14 bases between them. The length of the CDR3 is 17 residues. The CDR3 loop reads CASSLSLLRGSYNEQFF. The CDR3 DNA reads as TGCGCCAGCAGCTTGTCCTTATTGAGGGGCTCCTACAATGAGCAGTTCTTC.

The genes are TRBV10-1 and TRBJ1-1; D perhaps matches TRBD1 (5 bases). V dropped 0 bases and J dropped 3 bases, with 8 bases sitting between them. The CDR3 runs 14 residues. CDR1 WNHNN and CDR2 SYGVQD come from the germline V gene (reference sequence). Here the CDR3 reads CASSESRDDTEAFF. CDR3 in DNA: TGCGCCAGCAGTGAGTCTAGGGACGACACTGAAGCTTTCTTT.

J is TRBJ1-5 and V is TRBV6-6; a weak D match, TRBD1 (6 bases). Trimming pared 8 bases from V and 2 bases from J, leaving 16 bases between. CDR1 and CDR2 (germline): MNHNY, SVGAGI (reference sequence). CDR3 length equals 15 residues. CDR3 DNA: TGTGCCAGCCGTAGGGAGGGGGAAGGCAATCAGCCCCAGCATTTT. It translates to CASRREGEGNQPQHF.

This sequence joins TRBV5-5 and TRBJ2-1; 9 bases agree with TRBD2. Trimming at V came to 2 bases and at J to 8 bases, leaving 5 bases not matched to a gene. This CDR3 region has 14 residues. The V gene's germline CDR1 is SGHKS and CDR2 YYEKEE (reference sequence). CDR3: CASSLGTSFDEQFF. The CDR3 DNA follows: TGTGCCAGCAGCTTAGGGACTAGCTTTGATGAGCAGTTCTTC.

This chain's CDR3 is CASSLVVAGPSSYEQYF. The CDR3 DNA sequence: TGTGCCAGCAGCTTAGTCGTGGCAGGTCCGAGCTCCTACGAGCAGTACTTC. V and J are TRBV11-2 and TRBJ2-7; unclear D gene. Trimming cost V 1 base and J 0 bases, with 16 bases left between them. The CDR3 loop spans 17 amino acids. Germline assignment: CDR1 SGHAT and CDR2 FQNNGV.

V gene TRBV11-2 combines with J gene TRBJ2-4; D perhaps matches TRBD1 (5 bases). With 3 bases removed from V and 1 base from J, the gap between germline ends came to 7 bases. Germline V gene data show CDR1 as SGHAT and CDR2 as FQNNGV. The CDR3 is 14 residues long. CDR3 in amino acids: CASSFQGAKNIQYF. For the CDR3, the DNA is TGTGCCAGCAGCTTCCAGGGCGCCAAAAACATTCAGTACTTC. The full variable domain, completed using reference TRBV11-2 and TRBJ2-4, is EAGVAQSPRYKIIEKRQSVAFWCNPISGHATLYWYQQILGQGPKLLIQFQNNGVVDDSQLPKDRFSAERLKGVDSTLKIQPAKLEDSAVYLCASSFQGAKNIQYFGAGTRLSVL.

The genes are TRBV5-6 and TRBJ2-7, with D tentatively TRBD1 (6 bases). This CDR3 is built from 13 residues. The ends were cut back, 4 bases at V and 6 bases at J, with 14 bases in the middle. CDR1 SGHDT and CDR2 YYEEEE come from the germline V gene. The CDR3 spells CASSGVQGGEQYF. Here the CDR3 DNA reads TGTGCCAGCAGCGGGGTACAGGGCGGCGAGCAGTACTTC.

V is TRBV28 and J is TRBJ2-5; D uncertain. Between the trimmed V and J ends, which lost 4 bases and 5 bases, there was a span of 17 bases. This CDR3 is built from 15 residues. The V gene's germline CDR1 is MDHEN and CDR2 SYDVKM. CDR3 sequence reads: CASSSGRGPVETQYF. CDR3 in DNA: TGTGCCAGCAGTTCCGGACGAGGACCAGTGGAGACCCAGTACTTC.

The rearrangement uses TRBV5-4 and TRBJ1-1, with a possible D match to TRBD1 (6 bases). This CDR3 has 14 amino acids. Deletions cut 2 bases from V and 4 bases from J, with 12 bases between. Germline assignment: CDR1 SGHNT and CDR2 YYREEE (reference sequence). The CDR3, as DNA: TGTGCCAGCAGCTTCAGGGGCTTGGGCACTGAAGCTTTCTTT. This translates into CASSFRGLGTEAFF.

This rearrangement joins TRBV25-1 to TRBJ1-1, with D possibly TRBD1 on 6 matching bases. Germline CDR1 reads MGHDK; CDR2 reads SYGVNS. This CDR3 comprises 15 residues. Trimming stripped 1 base from V and 10 bases from J, with 19 bases between. CDR3 in DNA: TGTGCCAGCAGTGAATCTACAGGGTGGGGGCCTGCAGCTTTCTTT. This codes for CASSESTGWGPAAFF.

The V gene is TRBV6-5, the J gene TRBJ2-2; maybe TRBD2 (5 bases). With 2 bases removed from V and 3 bases from J, the gap between germline ends came to 7 bases. This CDR3 comprises 14 residues. The germline V gene encodes CDR1 MNHEY and CDR2 SVGAGI. CDR3 loop: CASSYGSHTGELFF. The CDR3 DNA reads TGTGCCAGCAGTTACGGGAGTCACACCGGGGAGCTGTTTTTT.

The rearrangement uses TRBV6-6 and TRBJ1-1; the D gene is possibly TRBD1 (5 bases). CDR3 size: 13 residues. CDR1 and CDR2 (germline): MNHNY, SVGAGI (reference sequence). Between the trimmed V and J ends, which lost 9 bases and 6 bases, there was a span of 17 bases. CDR3 coding DNA: TGTGCCAGTAGATTCCGGGGCGTACCTGAAGCTTTCTTT. Translating it yields CASRFRGVPEAFF.

V usage is TRBV9 and J usage is TRBJ2-3; 9 bases map to TRBD2. This CDR3 contains 18 residues. The junction had 15 bases not matched to a gene; V was cut back by 4 bases and J by 3 bases. Germline CDR1 and CDR2: SGDLS and YYNGEE. CDR3 nucleotides: TGTGCCAGCAGCCCAAAGTTTGGGACTAGCCGAGGGACAGATACGCAGTATTTT. The encoded protein is CASSPKFGTSRGTDTQYF.

J is TRBJ2-7 and V is TRBV7-9, with 8 bases matching TRBD1. Germline CDR1 and CDR2: SEHNR and FQNEAQ (reference sequence). CDR3 size: 15 residues. Trimming removed 5 bases from V and 0 bases from J; junction bases left unmatched: 6. CDR3 DNA sequence: TGTGCCAGCAGCCTTATAGGACAGGGCTCCTACGAGCAGTACTTC. Translated, it gives CASSLIGQGSYEQYF.

This clone came up once. The chain couples TRBV6-5 to TRBJ1-6; D not resolved. The ends were cut back, 4 bases at V and 0 bases at J, with 10 bases in the middle. CDR1 and CDR2 from the germline V gene are MNHEY and SVGAGI. CDR3 length: 16 residues. The chain's CDR3 is CASSLGGSSYNSPLHF. In DNA form, the CDR3 reads TGTGCCAGCAGTTTGGGAGGGAGCTCCTATAATTCACCCCTCCACTTT.